This T cell receptor (beta chain) appears in the sequencing data of a study of cytomegalovirus exposure and HLA in healthy donors. Turning to the study itself: Unique TCRs from HLA-typed donors, 75 million to 100 million of them, were held in an early data release. Study-wide points: Earlier analysis yielded a pattern in which most TCR beta V segments were productive about 87% or about 30% of the time.

It was with 60 Vbeta and 13 Jbeta primers that the PCR ran. Method: immunoSEQ multiplex PCR; TCRdb's copy keeps in-frame clones and lacks some. This table holds more than 140,000 clones, about 80% found once. CDR1 is MNHNS and CDR2 is SASEGT in the germline V gene. The trim removed 3 bases at V and 4 bases at J, leaving 7 bases unmatched. The CDR3 loop spans 17 amino acids. A note on this clone: The antigen is not known.

This clonotype was sampled from a male donor in good health and CMV-seronegative. The chain couples TRBV6-1 to TRBJ2-1, with 12 bases lining up with TRBD2. Sequencing was done on a sample of PBMCs. CDR3 in DNA: TGTGCCAGCAGTGAGTTTGGGACTAGCGGGTTATACAATGAGCAGTTCTTC. This gives the protein CASSEFGTSGLYNEQFF.